Listed below are T cell receptor beta chains from one sample, sequenced in a study of T cells in Graves' hyperthyroidism and ophthalmopathy. TCRdb re-analysed the multiplex PCR reads in MiXCR, keeping a single row per CDR3 protein. This sample has about 600,000 distinct CDR3 sequences, with roughly 16% found just once. Sequenced material: blood. Every receptor here comes from a woman in her thirties or forties with Graves' ophthalmopathy. CDR3s include the opening cysteine and the closing phenylalanine or tryptophan. The order of the fields is D gene, clone size, J gene, V gene, CDR3 protein, CDR3 DNA. The D gene is left open where the match is weak. Clone size is given for some rows only: seen once, a few or many times, or a class if the clone is expanded.

D: TRBD1
size: many
J: TRBJ2-3
V: TRBV9
CDR3: CASSLTSGTGVDAQYF
DNA: TGTGCCAGCAGCCTGACCTCCGGGACAGGTGTGGATGCGCAGTATTTT

D: -
size: many
J: TRBJ1-1
V: TRBV2
CDR3: CASRPLEAGRNTEAFF
DNA: TGTGCCAGCAGACCCTTAGAGGCAGGGAGGAACACTGAAGCTTTCTTT

D: -
size: many
J: TRBJ2-1
V: TRBV30
CDR3: CASGQGTYNEQFF
DNA: TGTGCCTCGGGTCAGGGAACCTACAATGAGCAGTTCTTC

D: -
size: many
J: TRBJ2-3
V: TRBV28
CDR3: CASSLSHTDTQYF
DNA: TGTGCCAGCAGTTTAAGTCACACAGATACGCAGTATTTT

D: -
size: many
J: TRBJ1-4
V: TRBV2
CDR3: CASSRVAAGEKLFF
DNA: TGTGCCAGCAGCCGGGTAGCGGCTGGTGAAAAACTGTTTTTT

D: -
size: many
J: TRBJ2-7
V: TRBV28
CDR3: CASSSPGLANEQYF
DNA: TGTGCCAGCAGTTCCCCGGGCCTAGCAAACGAGCAGTACTTC

D: TRBD2
size: -
J: TRBJ2-1
V: TRBV15
CDR3: CATSRDFWAGTSGYGEQFF
DNA: TGTGCCACCAGCAGAGATTTTTGGGCCGGGACTAGCGGCTACGGTGAGCAGTTCTTC

D: TRBD1
size: -
J: TRBJ1-1
V: TRBV4-1
CDR3: CASSQLQGAFVGTEAFF
DNA: TGCGCCAGCAGCCAGTTACAGGGGGCTTTTGTTGGCACTGAAGCTTTCTTT

D: -
size: -
J: TRBJ2-3
V: TRBV3-1
CDR3: CASSQGGANPSTDTQYF
DNA: TGTGCCAGCAGCCAAGGAGGGGCTAACCCTTCCACAGATACGCAGTATTTT

D: TRBD2
size: many
J: TRBJ2-3
V: TRBV27
CDR3: CASSLSRGLAGVRTDTQYF
DNA: TGTGCCAGCAGTTTATCAAGAGGACTAGCGGGAGTTAGAACAGATACGCAGTATTTT

D: -
size: -
J: TRBJ2-2
V: TRBV7-6
CDR3: CASSKSQDTGELFF
DNA: TGTGCCAGCAGCAAAAGTCAGGACACCGGGGAGCTGTTTTTT

D: TRBD1
size: -
J: TRBJ2-7
V: TRBV19
CDR3: CASSPGQSTYEQYF
DNA: TGTGCCAGTAGTCCGGGACAGTCAACCTACGAGCAGTACTTC

D: -
size: many
J: TRBJ2-5
V: TRBV5-1
CDR3: CASSLKGYQETQYF
DNA: TGCGCCAGCAGCTTGAAAGGCTACCAAGAGACCCAGTACTTC

D: TRBD1
size: few
J: TRBJ2-1
V: TRBV10-3
CDR3: CAIRGTGAYNEQFF
DNA: TGTGCCATCAGAGGGACAGGGGCCTACAATGAGCAGTTCTTC

D: -
size: -
J: TRBJ2-5
V: TRBV25-1
CDR3: CASRKSGGGEKTQYF
DNA: TGTGCCAGCAGGAAAAGTGGAGGGGGCGAGAAGACCCAGTACTTC

D: TRBD1
size: few
J: TRBJ1-2
V: TRBV5-1
CDR3: CASSLGQGGNYGYTF
DNA: TGCGCCAGCAGCTTGGGGCAGGGGGGAAACTATGGCTACACCTTC

D: -
size: many
J: TRBJ2-5
V: TRBV20-1
CDR3: CSASSSRETQYF
DNA: TGCAGTGCTAGTTCTAGCCGGGAGACCCAGTACTTC

D: TRBD2
size: -
J: TRBJ2-5
V: TRBV4-2
CDR3: CASSQELTFAGGLETQYF
DNA: TGTGCCAGCAGCCAAGAGTTGACTTTCGCGGGAGGGCTGGAGACCCAGTACTTC

D: -
size: many
J: TRBJ2-2
V: TRBV30
CDR3: CAWRKGARTGELFF
DNA: TGTGCCTGGAGGAAAGGGGCTAGAACCGGGGAGCTGTTTTTT

D: -
size: -
J: TRBJ2-7
V: TRBV6-2/TRBV6-3
CDR3: CASSYSISPAAYEQYF
DNA: TGTGCCAGCAGTTACTCCATCAGCCCCGCCGCCTACGAGCAGTACTTC

D: TRBD2
size: many
J: TRBJ2-5
V: TRBV20-1
CDR3: CSAYLRGGAWETQYF
DNA: TGCAGTGCCTACCTCCGGGGAGGGGCTTGGGAGACCCAGTACTTC

D: -
size: few
J: TRBJ2-1
V: TRBV6-1
CDR3: CASSEEPYNEQFF
DNA: TGTGCCAGCAGTGAAGAACCTTACAATGAGCAGTTCTTC

D: TRBD2
size: many
J: TRBJ2-7
V: TRBV2
CDR3: CASRAPGVAGVYEQYF
DNA: TGTGCCAGCAGGGCCCCCGGGGTAGCGGGAGTATACGAGCAGTACTTC

D: -
size: -
J: TRBJ1-4
V: TRBV5-1
CDR3: CASSLQLGTNEKLFF
DNA: TGCGCCAGCAGCCTACAATTGGGAACTAATGAAAAACTGTTTTTT

D: TRBD1
size: -
J: TRBJ1-1
V: TRBV28
CDR3: CASSSPGTGGYTEAFF
DNA: TGTGCCAGCAGTTCTCCCGGGACAGGGGGATATACTGAAGCTTTCTTT

D: -
size: few
J: TRBJ2-1
V: TRBV5-1
CDR3: CASSGVDELNEQFF
DNA: TGCGCCAGCAGCGGCGTGGACGAACTCAATGAGCAGTTCTTC

D: -
size: few
J: TRBJ2-1
V: TRBV12-3/TRBV12-4
CDR3: CASRTREAISDEQFF
DNA: TGTGCCAGCAGAACCAGGGAGGCAATTTCGGATGAGCAGTTCTTC

D: -
size: many
J: TRBJ2-7
V: TRBV5-1
CDR3: CASSPLRADYEQYF
DNA: TGCGCCAGCAGCCCTCTACGGGCCGACTACGAGCAGTACTTC

D: -
size: few
J: TRBJ2-7
V: TRBV19
CDR3: CASSFLAGDEQYF
DNA: TGTGCCAGTAGTTTTCTGGCGGGCGACGAGCAGTACTTC

D: TRBD1
size: -
J: TRBJ1-2
V: TRBV5-1
CDR3: CASSADRVVGYTF
DNA: TGCGCCAGCAGCGCCGACAGGGTTGTGGGCTACACCTTC

D: -
size: -
J: TRBJ1-5
V: TRBV9
CDR3: CASSVGGFYSNQPQHF
DNA: TGTGCCAGCAGCGTAGGGGGTTTTTATAGCAATCAGCCCCAGCATTTT

D: -
size: many
J: TRBJ2-1
V: TRBV6-1
CDR3: CASSSQGRGYNEQFF
DNA: TGTGCCAGCAGTTCCCAGGGAAGGGGCTACAATGAGCAGTTCTTC

D: TRBD1
size: few
J: TRBJ2-5
V: TRBV4-1
CDR3: CASSQSGTEETQYF
DNA: TGCGCCAGCAGCCAGTCCGGGACAGAAGAGACCCAGTACTTC

D: -
size: many
J: TRBJ1-6
V: TRBV3-1
CDR3: CASSEGPFNSPLHF
DNA: TGTGCCAGCAGCGAAGGACCGTTTAATTCACCCCTCCACTTT

D: TRBD1
size: many
J: TRBJ2-1
V: TRBV13
CDR3: CASSPWGTGYSEQFF
DNA: TGTGCCAGCAGTCCCTGGGGGACAGGGTACAGTGAGCAGTTCTTC

D: TRBD2
size: few
J: TRBJ2-1
V: TRBV20-1
CDR3: CSARMASGSYNEQFF
DNA: TGCAGTGCTAGAATGGCTAGCGGGAGTTACAATGAGCAGTTCTTC

D: -
size: many
J: TRBJ2-3
V: TRBV27
CDR3: CASSLADGTDTQYF
DNA: TGTGCCAGCAGTTTAGCGGACGGAACAGATACGCAGTATTTT

D: -
size: many
J: TRBJ1-2
V: TRBV5-5
CDR3: CASSLTTYGYTF
DNA: TGTGCCAGCAGCTTAACTACCTATGGCTACACCTTC

D: -
size: many
J: TRBJ2-5
V: TRBV30
CDR3: CAWNRGETQYF
DNA: TGTGCCTGGAACCGGGGCGAGACCCAGTACTTC